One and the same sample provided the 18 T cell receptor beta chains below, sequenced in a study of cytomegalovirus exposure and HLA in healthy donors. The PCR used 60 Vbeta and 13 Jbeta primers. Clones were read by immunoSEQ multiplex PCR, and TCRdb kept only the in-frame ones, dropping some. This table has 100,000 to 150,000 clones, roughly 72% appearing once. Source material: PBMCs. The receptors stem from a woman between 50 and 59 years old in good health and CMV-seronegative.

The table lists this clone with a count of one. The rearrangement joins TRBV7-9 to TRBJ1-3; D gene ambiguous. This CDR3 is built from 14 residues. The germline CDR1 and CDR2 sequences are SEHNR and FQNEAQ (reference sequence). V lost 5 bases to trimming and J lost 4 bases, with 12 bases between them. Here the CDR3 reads CASSDSGGGNTIYF. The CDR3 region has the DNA TGTGCCAGCAGCGACTCCGGTGGAGGAAACACCATATATTTT.

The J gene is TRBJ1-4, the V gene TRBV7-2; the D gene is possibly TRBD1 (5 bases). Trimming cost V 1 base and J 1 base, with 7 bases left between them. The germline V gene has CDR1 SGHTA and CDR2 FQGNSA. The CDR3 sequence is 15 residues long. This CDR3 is CASSLVGGTNEKLFF. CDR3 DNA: TGTGCCAGCAGCTTAGTCGGGGGAACTAATGAAAAACTGTTTTTT.

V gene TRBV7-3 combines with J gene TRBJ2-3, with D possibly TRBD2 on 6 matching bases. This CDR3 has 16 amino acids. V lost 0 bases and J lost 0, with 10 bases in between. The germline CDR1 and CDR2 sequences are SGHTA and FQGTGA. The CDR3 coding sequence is TGTGCCAGCAGCTTAACTACTAGCCTAAGCACAGATACGCAGTATTTT. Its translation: CASSLTTSLSTDTQYF. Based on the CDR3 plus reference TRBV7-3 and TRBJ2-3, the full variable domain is GAGVSQTPSNKVTEKGKYVELRCDPISGHTALYWYRQSLGQGPEFLIYFQGTGAADDSGLPNDRFFAVRPEGSVSTLKIQRTERGDSAVYLCASSLTTSLSTDTQYFGPGTRLTVL.

CDR3 DNA sequence: TGCGCCAGCAGCTTAGGACAGGGACGCACAGATACGCAGTATTTT. Translating gives CASSLGQGRTDTQYF. This chain connects TRBV5-1 to TRBJ2-3, with TRBD1 matching 8 bases. From germline, CDR1 is SGHRS and CDR2 YFSETQ. V lost 2 bases, J lost 1 base, and 3 bases stayed unmatched. The CDR3 runs 15 residues.

CDR3 bases: TGTGCCAGCCGCGACGAGGCCCAGAACAATGAGCAGTTCTTC. As protein: CASRDEAQNNEQFF. The V and J genes are TRBV7-9 and TRBJ2-1; D call uncertain. CDR1 and CDR2 from the germline V gene are SEHNR and FQNEAQ (reference sequence). The CDR3 is 14 amino acids. The V gene lost 8 bases and the J gene lost 5 bases, with 16 bases spanning the gap. The full variable domain, in which reference TRBV7-9 and TRBJ2-1 provide the parts outside the CDR3, is DTGVSQNPRHKITKRGQNVTFRCDPISEHNRLYWYRQTLGQGPEFLTYFQNEAQLEKSRLLSDRFSAERPKGSFSTLEIQRTEQGDSAMYLCASRDEAQNNEQFFGPGTRLTVL.

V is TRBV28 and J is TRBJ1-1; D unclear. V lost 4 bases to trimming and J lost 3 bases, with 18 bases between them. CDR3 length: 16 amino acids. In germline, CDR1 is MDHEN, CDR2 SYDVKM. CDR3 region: CASSSPGGAFYTEAFF. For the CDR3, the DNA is TGTGCCAGCAGTTCCCCGGGTGGAGCATTTTACACTGAAGCTTTCTTT. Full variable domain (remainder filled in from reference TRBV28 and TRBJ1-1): DVKVTQSSRYLVKRTGEKVFLECVQDMDHENMFWYRQDPGLGLRLIYFSYDVKMKEKGDIPEGYSVSREKKERFSLILESASTNQTSMYLCASSSPGGAFYTEAFFGQGTRLTVV.

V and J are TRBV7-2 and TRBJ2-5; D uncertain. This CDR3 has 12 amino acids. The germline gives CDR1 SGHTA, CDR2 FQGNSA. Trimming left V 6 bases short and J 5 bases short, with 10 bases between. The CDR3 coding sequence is TGTGCCAGCAGTTTCACAACGGAGACCCAGTACTTC. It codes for CASSFTTETQYF.

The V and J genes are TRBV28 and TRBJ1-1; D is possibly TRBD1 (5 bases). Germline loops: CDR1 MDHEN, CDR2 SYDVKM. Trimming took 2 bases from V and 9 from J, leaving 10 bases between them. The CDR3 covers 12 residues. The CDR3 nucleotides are TGTGCCAGCAGTTTAGTCGGGGGAAAAGCTTTCTTT. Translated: CASSLVGGKAFF.

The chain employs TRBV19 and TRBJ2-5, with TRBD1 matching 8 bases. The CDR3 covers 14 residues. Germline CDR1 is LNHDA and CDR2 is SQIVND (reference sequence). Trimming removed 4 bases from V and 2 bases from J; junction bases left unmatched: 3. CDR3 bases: TGTGCCAGTAGTAAAGGACAGGGTCAAGAGACCCAGTACTTC. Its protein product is CASSKGQGQETQYF. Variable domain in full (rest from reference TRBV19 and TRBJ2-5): DGGITQSPKYLFRKEGQNVTLSCEQNLNHDAMYWYRQDPGQGLRLIYYSQIVNDFQKGDIAEGYSVSREKKESFPLTVTSAQKNPTAFYLCASSKGQGQETQYFGPGTRLLVL.

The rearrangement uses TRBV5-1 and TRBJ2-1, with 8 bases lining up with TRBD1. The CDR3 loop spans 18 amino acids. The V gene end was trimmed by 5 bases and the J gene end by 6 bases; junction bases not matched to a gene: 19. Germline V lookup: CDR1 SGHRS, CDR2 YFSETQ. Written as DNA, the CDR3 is TGCGCCAGCAGTTACTGGACGGGCCAGGGGGCAGGGATCAATGAGCAGTTCTTC. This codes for CASSYWTGQGAGINEQFF.

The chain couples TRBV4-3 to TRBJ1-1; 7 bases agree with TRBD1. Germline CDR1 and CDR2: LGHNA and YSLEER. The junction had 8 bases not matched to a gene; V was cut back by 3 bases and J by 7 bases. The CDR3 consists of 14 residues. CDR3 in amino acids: CASSHQVGGGEAFF. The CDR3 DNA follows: TGCGCCAGCAGCCACCAAGTAGGGGGCGGTGAAGCTTTCTTT.

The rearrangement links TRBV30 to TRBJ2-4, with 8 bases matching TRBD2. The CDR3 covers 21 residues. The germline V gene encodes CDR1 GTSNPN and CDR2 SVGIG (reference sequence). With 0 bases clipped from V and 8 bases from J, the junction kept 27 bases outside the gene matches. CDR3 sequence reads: CAWSVVTSGTSNRGWEYIQYF. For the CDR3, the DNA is TGTGCCTGGAGTGTTGTTACCTCGGGGACTAGTAATAGAGGTTGGGAGTACATTCAGTACTTC.

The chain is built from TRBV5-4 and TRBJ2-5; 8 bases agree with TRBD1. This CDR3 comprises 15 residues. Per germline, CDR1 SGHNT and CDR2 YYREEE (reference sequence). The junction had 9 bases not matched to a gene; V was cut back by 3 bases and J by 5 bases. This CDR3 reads CASSSSTGVGETQYF. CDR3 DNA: TGTGCCAGCAGCTCCTCGACAGGGGTGGGGGAGACCCAGTACTTC.

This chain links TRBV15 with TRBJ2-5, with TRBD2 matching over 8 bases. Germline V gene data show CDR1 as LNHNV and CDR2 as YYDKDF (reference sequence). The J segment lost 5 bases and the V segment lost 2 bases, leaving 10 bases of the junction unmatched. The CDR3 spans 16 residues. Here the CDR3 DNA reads TGTGCCACCAGCAGACCGGGAGGGCTTATGGAGGAGACCCAGTACTTC. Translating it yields CATSRPGGLMEETQYF.

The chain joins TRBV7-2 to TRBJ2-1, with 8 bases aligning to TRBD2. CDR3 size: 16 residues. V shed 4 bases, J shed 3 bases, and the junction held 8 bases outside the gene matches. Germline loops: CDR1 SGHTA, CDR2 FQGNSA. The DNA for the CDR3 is TGTGCCAGCAGCTCCCTAAGCGGGGGCAACTACAATGAGCAGTTCTTC. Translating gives CASSSLSGGNYNEQFF.

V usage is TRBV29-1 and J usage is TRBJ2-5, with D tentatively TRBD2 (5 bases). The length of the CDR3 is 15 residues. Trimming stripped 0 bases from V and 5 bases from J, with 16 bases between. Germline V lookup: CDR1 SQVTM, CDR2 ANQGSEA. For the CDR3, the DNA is TGCAGCGTTGAAGATCCGTCGCTGCCGGGGGAGACCCAGTACTTC. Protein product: CSVEDPSLPGETQYF. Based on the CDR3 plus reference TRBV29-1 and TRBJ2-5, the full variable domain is SAVISQKPSRDICQRGTSLTIQCQVDSQVTMMFWYRQQPGQSLTLIATANQGSEATYESGFVIDKFPISRPNLTFSTLTVSNMSPEDSSIYLCSVEDPSLPGETQYFGPGTRLLVL.

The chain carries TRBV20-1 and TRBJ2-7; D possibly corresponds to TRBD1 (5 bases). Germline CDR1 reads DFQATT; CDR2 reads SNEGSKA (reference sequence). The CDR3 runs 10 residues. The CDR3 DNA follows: TGCACAGCAGGGTCTCAGGAGCAGTACTTC. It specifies CTAGSQEQYF.

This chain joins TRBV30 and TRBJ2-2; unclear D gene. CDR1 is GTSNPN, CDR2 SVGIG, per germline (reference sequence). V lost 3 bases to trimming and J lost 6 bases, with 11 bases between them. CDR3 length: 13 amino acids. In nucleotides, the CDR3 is TGTGCCTGGAGCGACATCTCCCCCGGGGAGCTGTTTTTT. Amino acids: CAWSDISPGELFF.